Each of the 10 T cell receptor beta chains below was sequenced from the same sample in a study of T cell repertoires in cytomegalovirus infection. One entry per CDR3 protein results from TCRdb running MiXCR on the reads. Here the sample spans 400,000 or so distinct CDR3 sequences, roughly 20% being singletons. Sequencing was done on a sample of PBMCs. These receptors all come from a human donor in good health (CMV status not recorded). Some clones in this sample may be carry-over from other donors' samples.

This clonotype has only a few counts. The genes are TRBV7-8 and TRBJ2-2, with D tentatively TRBD2 (5 bases). V lost 5 bases and J 8 bases, leaving 24 bases between the germline ends. CDR3 size: 17 residues. Germline V lookup: CDR1 SGHVS, CDR2 FQNEAQ. The chain's CDR3 is CASSRGPVRRLLGELFF. CDR3 nucleotide sequence: TGTGCCAGCAGCCGAGGACCCGTAAGGAGACTACTGGGGGAGCTGTTTTTT.

This clonotype was counted a few times. V and J are TRBV12-3 or TRBV12-4 and TRBJ1-1, with TRBD1 matching 7 bases. The CDR3 is 14 residues long. Trimming cost V 6 bases and J 1 base; bases outside gene matches: 5. The CDR3 nucleotides read TGTGCCAGCAGCAGGACAGGCCAGAACACTGAAGCTTTCTTT. This gives the protein CASSRTGQNTEAFF.

This clonotype showed up many times. V and J are TRBV7-9 and TRBJ1-1; perhaps TRBD1 as D (5 bases). The CDR3 spans 13 residues. Trimming shortened V by 11 bases and J by 1 base, and 14 bases separated the two germline ends. Germline V gives CDR1 SEHNR, CDR2 FQNEAQ (reference sequence). CDR3 sequence reads: CAFQGASNTEAFF. DNA for the CDR3: TGTGCCTTCCAGGGAGCTTCGAACACTGAAGCTTTCTTT.

This clonotype was observed at least ten times. V usage is TRBV7-2 and J usage is TRBJ2-7, with TRBD1 matching over 12 bases. The CDR3 loop spans 17 amino acids. V shed 5 bases and J 7 bases; nucleotides not matched to a gene: 15. Per the germline V gene, CDR1 is SGHTA and CDR2 is FQGNSA. CDR3 protein: CASSPGLLRDRGLEQYF. The CDR3 DNA sequence: TGTGCCAGCAGCCCAGGCCTCCTTCGGGACAGGGGGCTTGAGCAGTACTTC.

Only a few counts were recorded for this clonotype. The J gene is TRBJ1-3, the V gene TRBV7-9, with 7 bases fitting TRBD1. The CDR3 length is 14 residues. Germline assignment: CDR1 SEHNR and CDR2 FQNEAQ (reference sequence). V lost 5 bases and J lost 5; bases outside the gene matches: 6. The CDR3 reads CASSIGTVRNTIYF. In DNA form, the CDR3 reads TGTGCCAGCAGCATCGGGACAGTAAGAAACACCATATATTTT.

This clonotype appeared many times. The J gene is TRBJ2-5, the V gene TRBV12-3 or TRBV12-4; TRBD2 matches 7 bases. The CDR3 runs to 15 residues. The J segment lost 1 base and the V segment lost 6 bases, leaving 8 bases of the junction unmatched. In nucleotides, the CDR3 is TGTGCCAGCAGCCCTCCAGGGAGGGGCCAAGAGACCCAGTACTTC. Protein product: CASSPPGRGQETQYF.

This clonotype was seen a single time. J is TRBJ2-2 and V is TRBV7-2, with TRBD1 matching over 8 bases. V lost 4 bases, J lost 7 bases, and 8 bases stayed unmatched. The length of the CDR3 is 15 residues. The germline V gene has CDR1 SGHTA and CDR2 FQGNSA. The chain's CDR3 is CASSSRTGWNGELFF. The CDR3 nucleotides read TGTGCCAGCAGCTCCCGGACAGGGTGGAACGGGGAGCTGTTTTTT.

This clonotype has at least ten counts. The chain combines TRBV6-1 with TRBJ1-3, with 7 bases identical to TRBD1. The CDR3 spans 15 residues. Germline loops: CDR1 MNHNS, CDR2 SASEGT. The ends lost 5 bases at V and 2 bases at J; junction bases unmatched: 6. CDR3 sequence reads: CASSIMTGTGNTIYF. CDR3 sequence (DNA): TGTGCCAGCAGTATTATGACAGGGACTGGAAACACCATATATTTT.

This clonotype came up many times. This sequence joins TRBV19 and TRBJ2-3; 10 bases agree with TRBD2. This CDR3 is built from 17 residues. Germline V CDR1 and CDR2: LNHDA, SQIVND (reference sequence). V shed 6 bases, J shed 2 bases, and the junction held 11 bases outside the gene matches. In DNA form, the CDR3 reads TGTGCCAGTAGCTTAACAGGACTAGCGGATTACACAGATACGCAGTATTTT. Translating it yields CASSLTGLADYTDTQYF.

This clonotype was detected many times. The CDR3 region is CASSLAGRQKTIEQFF. The CDR3 DNA follows: TGTGCCAGCAGCTTAGCGGGGAGACAGAAAACAATTGAGCAGTTCTTC. The chain combines TRBV7-2 with TRBJ2-1; perhaps D is TRBD1 or TRBD2 (5 bases each). The CDR3 length is 16 residues. Trimming shortened V by 0 bases and J by 9 bases, and 18 bases separated the two germline ends. CDR1 is SGHTA and CDR2 is FQGNSA in the germline V gene.